The present T cell receptor beta chain was sequenced within a study of T-cell reconstitution after alpha-beta-depleted transplantation in children. CDR3 length: 15 residues. The V gene end was trimmed by 5 bases and the J gene end by 6 bases; junction bases not matched to a gene: 8. CDR1 is SGHTA, CDR2 FQGNSA, per germline. Preparation of the TCRbeta library involved a method that used unique molecular identifiers. TCRdb ran MiXCR on the PCR reads and lists one entry per CDR3 protein. This sample carries fewer than 400,000 distinct CDR3 sequences, around 21% of them seen once, and the ten largest clones take approximately 3.9%.

This TCR derives from a human donor who donated a stem cell graft to a child with acute myeloid leukemia. This specimen consisted of PBMCs from the stem cell graft donor, obtained from the stem cell graft. The chain carries TRBV7-2 and TRBJ2-7; 12 nucleotides match TRBD2. CDR3 in amino acids: CASSARTSGIGEQYF. Written as DNA, the CDR3 is TGTGCCAGCAGCGCCCGGACTAGCGGGATCGGCGAGCAGTACTTC.